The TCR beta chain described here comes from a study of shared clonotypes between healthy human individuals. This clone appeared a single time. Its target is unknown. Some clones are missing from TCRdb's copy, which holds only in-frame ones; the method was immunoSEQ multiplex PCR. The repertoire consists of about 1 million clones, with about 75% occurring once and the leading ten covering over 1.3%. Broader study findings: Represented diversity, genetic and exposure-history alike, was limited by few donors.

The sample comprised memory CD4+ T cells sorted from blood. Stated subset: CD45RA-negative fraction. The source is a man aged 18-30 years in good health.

CDR3 bases: TGTGCCTGGAGTGAGGACGGCCTGGCACCCCTCCACTTT. This encodes CAWSEDGLAPLHF. The chain links TRBV30 to TRBJ1-6; D is unresolved. Per the germline V gene, CDR1 is GTSNPN and CDR2 is SVGIG (reference sequence). The V and J ends lost 1 base and 11 bases respectively, with 12 bases between them. This CDR3 comprises 13 residues. The variable domain in full, with the rest retrieved from reference TRBV30 and TRBJ1-6, is SQTIHQWPATLVQPVGSPLSLECTVEGTSNPNLYWYRQAAGRGLQLLFYSVGIGQISSEVPQNLSASRPQDRQFILSSKKLLLSDSGFYLCAWSEDGLAPLHFGNGTRLTVT.